A single sample gave rise to the 31 T cell receptor beta chains below, sequenced in a study of shared clonotypes between healthy human individuals. TCRdb's copy holds only in-frame clones and misses some; the assay was immunoSEQ multiplex PCR. This repertoire shows about 450,000 clones, 79% found once; its top ten account for 9.5% to 15%. Sequenced input: PBMCs. The receptor set was obtained from a woman between 35 and 50 years old in good health. Some clones in this sample may be carry-over from other donors' samples.

This rearrangement joins TRBV6-1 to TRBJ1-1, with D hard to call. Germline values: CDR1 MNHNS, CDR2 SASEGT. CDR3 length: 13 residues. V was trimmed by 11 bases and J by 1 base, leaving 14 bases between them. CDR3 sequence: CAASRLENTEAFF. The CDR3 DNA reads TGTGCCGCCTCTCGGTTGGAGAACACTGAAGCTTTCTTT.

A single count supports this clone. The chain is built from TRBV2 and TRBJ2-3, with TRBD2 as a possible D gene (6 bases). CDR1 and CDR2 from the germline V gene are SNHLY and FYNNEI. Trimming pared 2 bases from V and 6 bases from J, leaving 12 bases between. There are 14 residues in the CDR3. DNA of the CDR3: TGTGCCAGCAGTGAACGGGGGTCCCTGGATACGCAGTATTTT. This sequence encodes CASSERGSLDTQYF.

The chain couples TRBV7-2 to TRBJ2-4; 9 bases match TRBD2. After removal of 5 bases from V and 0 bases from J, the junction contained 8 bases not matched to a gene. This CDR3 is 17 amino acids long. The germline V gene encodes CDR1 SGHTA and CDR2 FQGNSA. The CDR3 DNA follows: TGTGCCAGCAGCCCATACCGACTAGCGGAAGCCAAAAACATTCAGTACTTC. Amino acid sequence: CASSPYRLAEAKNIQYF.

The chain couples TRBV5-5 to TRBJ2-2, with TRBD1 as a possible D gene (6 bases). The ends were cut back, 6 bases at V and 1 base at J, with 22 bases in the middle. Germline V gene lookup returns CDR1 SGHKS and CDR2 YYEKEE (reference sequence). CDR3 size: 18 residues. The CDR3 region has the DNA TGTGCCAGCACCGTGTCCAGAGAGACAGGAAGGAACACCGGGGAGCTGTTTTTT. This encodes CASTVSRETGRNTGELFF.

This rearrangement joins TRBV11-3 to TRBJ2-1; D not resolved. The germline CDR1 and CDR2 sequences are SGHNT and YENEEA. The CDR3 loop spans 16 amino acids. The V and J ends lost 7 bases and 0 bases respectively, with 16 bases between them. The CDR3 reads CASTHCGSSSYNEQFF. The CDR3 nucleotides are TGTGCCAGCACCCATTGCGGTTCGAGCTCCTACAATGAGCAGTTCTTC.

Only a few counts were recorded for this clone. The V and J genes are TRBV11-2 and TRBJ1-1, with D unclear. This CDR3 region has 15 residues. Germline assignment: CDR1 SGHAT and CDR2 FQNNGV. Trimming shortened V by 4 bases and J by 1 base, and 13 bases separated the two germline ends. CDR3 region: CASSSTFTPNTEAFF. The CDR3 DNA is TGTGCCAGCAGCTCAACCTTCACACCGAACACTGAAGCTTTCTTT.

The chain links TRBV15 to TRBJ2-7, with 7 bases lining up with TRBD1. Germline-derived CDR1 and CDR2 are LNHNV and YYDKDF (reference sequence). J gave up 3 bases and V 4 bases, and 3 bases lay outside the gene matches. The CDR3 runs 13 residues. The chain's CDR3 is CATSTGTVYEQYF. The CDR3 DNA follows: TGTGCCACCAGCACTGGGACAGTCTACGAGCAGTACTTC.

The CDR3 loop is CASSQDQGGLAVDTQYF. CDR3 bases: TGCGCCAGCAGCCAAGACCAGGGGGGACTAGCGGTAGATACGCAGTATTTT. V gene TRBV4-3 combines with J gene TRBJ2-3; TRBD2 matches 11 bases. V lost 0 bases, J lost 5 bases, and 7 bases stayed unmatched. CDR1 is LGHNA and CDR2 is YSLEER in the germline V gene. The CDR3 sequence is 17 residues long.

This clone has more than one count but fewer than ten. This chain uses TRBV2 with TRBJ1-2, with a weak D call TRBD1 (5 bases). V dropped 4 bases and J dropped 4 bases, with 13 bases sitting between them. CDR3 size: 14 residues. The germline CDR1 and CDR2 sequences are SNHLY and FYNNEI. The CDR3 reads CASSGEGVGYGYTF. CDR3 in DNA: TGTGCCAGCAGTGGTGAAGGGGTCGGCTATGGCTACACCTTC.

The V gene is TRBV18, the J gene TRBJ2-1; D is perhaps TRBD2 (6 bases). Deletions cut 3 bases from V and 6 bases from J, with 12 bases between. The CDR3 consists of 14 residues. Germline V gene sequence: CDR1 KGHSH, CDR2 LQKENI. Here the CDR3 reads CASSPSGLSNEQFF. The CDR3 DNA follows: TGTGCCAGCTCACCTTCGGGACTGTCCAATGAGCAGTTCTTC. Based on the CDR3 plus reference TRBV18 and TRBJ2-1, the full variable domain is NAGVMQNPRHLVRRRGQEARLRCSPMKGHSHVYWYRQLPEEGLKFMVYLQKENIIDESGMPKERFSAEFPKEGPSILRIQQVVRGDSAAYFCASSPSGLSNEQFFGPGTRLTVL.

The CDR3 DNA reads as TGTGCCAGCAGTGAACGGACCCTTACTCCCGGGGAAGAGACCCAGTACTTC. This sequence encodes CASSERTLTPGEETQYF. This rearrangement joins TRBV6-1 to TRBJ2-5; tentatively, D is TRBD2 (5 bases). This CDR3 spans 17 amino acids. Looked up from germline, CDR1 is MNHNS and CDR2 is SASEGT. The V end was cut by 2 bases, the J end by 3 bases, with 19 bases between.

V and J are TRBV4-3 and TRBJ2-7; 9 bases are a match to TRBD2. The CDR3 sequence is 16 residues long. The germline CDR1 and CDR2 sequences are LGHNA and YSLEER. The J segment lost 7 bases and the V segment lost 1 base, leaving 11 bases of the junction unmatched. Here the CDR3 reads CASSQGALAGLEEQYF. The CDR3 region has the DNA TGCGCCAGCAGCCAAGGGGCGCTAGCGGGGCTTGAGGAGCAGTACTTC.

V gene TRBV27 combines with J gene TRBJ2-3, with D possibly being TRBD2 (6 bases). V lost 2 bases, J lost 1 base, and 10 bases lay in between. This CDR3 has 15 residues. Germline V gene data show CDR1 as MNHEY and CDR2 as SMNVEV (reference sequence). CDR3 nucleotide sequence: TGTGCCAGCAGTTTAGCGGGATATCGCACAGATACGCAGTATTTT. Translated: CASSLAGYRTDTQYF.

The V call is TRBV15, the J call TRBJ2-7; TRBD2 is a possible D gene (5 bases). The CDR3 extends over 14 amino acids. From germline, CDR1 is LNHNV and CDR2 YYDKDF (reference sequence). V lost 1 base and J 7 bases, leaving 14 bases between the germline ends. In DNA form, the CDR3 reads TGTGCCACCAGCAGAGTCAGGACTTGGGGTGAGCAGTACTTC. Amino acid sequence: CATSRVRTWGEQYF.

The chain joins TRBV6-1 to TRBJ2-7; 7 bases are a match to TRBD2. Unmatched junction bases numbered 8, after V lost 3 bases and J lost 0 bases. This CDR3 comprises 16 residues. Looked up from germline, CDR1 is MNHNS and CDR2 is SASEGT. The CDR3 sequence: CASSEVAGASSYEQYF. DNA for the CDR3: TGTGCCAGCAGTGAGGTAGCGGGTGCCAGCTCCTACGAGCAGTACTTC.

This clone was detected only once. The rearrangement uses TRBV4-1 and TRBJ1-5, with TRBD1 matching over 7 bases. The V gene's germline CDR1 is MGHRA and CDR2 YSYEKL. The ends lost 1 base at V and 5 bases at J; junction bases unmatched: 2. The CDR3 covers 14 residues. The chain's CDR3 is CASSQGTGDQPQHF. The DNA of the CDR3 is TGCGCCAGCAGCCAAGGGACAGGCGATCAGCCCCAGCATTTT.

This chain uses TRBV5-6 with TRBJ1-2; 7 nucleotides align to TRBD1. Germline lookup yields CDR1 SGHDT and CDR2 YYEEEE. There are 12 residues in the CDR3. J lost 7 bases, V lost 5 bases, and 5 bases had no gene match. In nucleotides, the CDR3 is TGTGCCAGCAGTAGACAGGGTCCTGGCTACACCTTC. Its protein is CASSRQGPGYTF.

This rearrangement joins TRBV11-2 to TRBJ1-1, with D tentatively TRBD1 (5 bases). Germline V gene data show CDR1 as SGHAT and CDR2 as FQNNGV. The V gene lost 1 base and the J gene lost 5 bases, with 17 bases spanning the gap. This CDR3 spans 16 amino acids. CDR3 amino acids: CASSLAGRQPWTEAFF. Here the CDR3 DNA reads TGTGCCAGCAGCTTAGCGGGACGCCAACCCTGGACTGAAGCTTTCTTT.

Regarding this clone: Other DNA sequences from this sample encode an identical CDR3 as well. V and J are TRBV29-1 and TRBJ2-7, with no clear D. V dropped 1 base and J dropped 4 bases, with 5 bases sitting between them. Per germline, CDR1 SQVTM and CDR2 ANQGSEA. The CDR3 sequence is 11 residues long. CDR3 loop: CSVEVGYEQYF. The DNA for the CDR3 is TGCAGCGTTGAAGTTGGTTACGAGCAGTACTTC.

CDR3 DNA sequence: TGTGCCAGCAGCGTAGTACAGGACACCGGGGAGCTGTTTTTT. Encoded protein: CASSVVQDTGELFF. V usage is TRBV9 and J usage is TRBJ2-2, with a tentative D call TRBD1 (5 bases). This CDR3 region has 14 residues. Trimming left V 0 bases short and J 3 bases short, with 6 bases between. Per the germline V gene, CDR1 is SGDLS and CDR2 is YYNGEE.

The chain is built from TRBV28 and TRBJ2-1, with a weak D call TRBD1 (6 bases). V was pared by 6 bases and J by 3 bases, with 15 bases between. The CDR3 is 15 residues long. The germline V gene has CDR1 MDHEN and CDR2 SYDVKM. The CDR3 coding sequence is TGTGCCAGCAGACGCATTACAGGGAGCTACAATGAGCAGTTCTTC. Protein product: CASRRITGSYNEQFF.

The gene calls are TRBV28 and TRBJ2-2; TRBD2 might be the D (5 bases). V lost 2 bases, J lost 4 bases, and 26 bases lay in between. The CDR3 is 20 amino acids. Germline values: CDR1 MDHEN, CDR2 SYDVKM. CDR3 loop: CASSLQFAPALKRFTGELFF. The DNA of the CDR3 is TGTGCCAGCAGTTTACAATTCGCGCCTGCCCTTAAGCGGTTCACCGGGGAGCTGTTTTTT.

V is TRBV5-6 and J is TRBJ2-1; 9 bases align to TRBD2. CDR1 is SGHDT and CDR2 is YYEEEE in the germline V gene. This CDR3 has 16 amino acids. Trimming took 3 bases from V and 3 from J; bases not matched to a gene: 7. Here the CDR3 DNA reads TGTGCCAGCAGCTGGGATAGCGGGAGCTTCTACAATGAGCAGTTCTTC. Protein product: CASSWDSGSFYNEQFF.

The rearrangement links TRBV30 to TRBJ2-1, with D unresolved. This CDR3 has 13 residues. The ends were cut back, 2 bases at V and 13 bases at J, with 18 bases in the middle. The V gene's germline CDR1 is GTSNPN and CDR2 SVGIG (reference sequence). DNA of the CDR3: TGTGCCTGGAGTTATACGGCGGTCGACCCCCAGTTCTTC. Protein: CAWSYTAVDPQFF.

The V call is TRBV28, the J call TRBJ2-5; 7 positions match TRBD2. The end of the DNA fits TRBJ2-7 better, so the J call may be wrong. Germline V gene sequence: CDR1 MDHEN, CDR2 SYDVKM. The CDR3 has 13 residues. CDR3 sequence reads: CAVEAGAGYEQYF. The CDR3 DNA sequence: TGTGCCGTTGAGGCGGGAGCGGGCTACGAGCAGTACTTC.

This chain links TRBV4-1 with TRBJ2-5; 12 nucleotides agree with TRBD2. J lost 5 bases, V lost 4 bases, and 11 bases had no gene match. CDR3 length: 17 amino acids. The germline gives CDR1 MGHRA, CDR2 YSYEKL. The CDR3 loop is CASSRSSTSGSYETQYF. CDR3 coding DNA: TGCGCCAGCAGCCGCTCCTCGACTAGCGGGAGTTATGAGACCCAGTACTTC.

This chain joins TRBV7-9 and TRBJ1-4; TRBD1 matches 11 bases. Germline trimming cut 4 bases from V and 2 bases from J; bases unmatched to any gene: 9. Germline V gives CDR1 SEHNR, CDR2 FQNEAQ (reference sequence). There are 18 residues in the CDR3. CDR3 loop: CASSSDRGRVLTNEKLFF. The DNA of the CDR3 is TGTGCCAGCAGCTCGGACAGGGGGCGAGTCTTGACTAATGAAAAACTGTTTTTT.

A word on this clone: Since a much larger clone is just one base distant, this may be a read error. This chain uses TRBV15 with TRBJ1-4; TRBD1 agrees at 10 bases. The germline gives CDR1 LNHNV, CDR2 YYDKDF (reference sequence). This CDR3 is 16 amino acids long. The DNA for the CDR3 is TGTGCCACCGGCAGAGATGGGGGACAGGGGTTTGAAAAACTGTTTTTT. This translates into CATGRDGGQGFEKLFF.

The chain has TRBV4-2 and TRBJ2-1; the D is unclear. This CDR3 has 16 residues. The V end was cut by 0 bases, the J end by 7 bases, with 16 bases between. CDR1 and CDR2 from the germline V gene are LGHNA and YNFKEQ. The CDR3 reads CASSQDPSLVGNEQFF. DNA for the CDR3: TGTGCCAGCAGCCAAGATCCGAGTCTAGTTGGTAATGAGCAGTTCTTC.

This clone has a handful of counts. The chain recombines TRBV11-2 with TRBJ1-3, with D unclear. The V gene lost 2 bases and the J gene lost 7 bases, with 24 bases spanning the gap. Per the germline V gene, CDR1 is SGHAT and CDR2 is FQNNGV. The CDR3 runs 18 residues. Written as DNA, the CDR3 is TGTGCCAGCAGCTTACCCCGAGGGTTATTGCGCCGTGTGAACACCATATATTTT. This gives the protein CASSLPRGLLRRVNTIYF.

The CDR3 sequence: CASRHVDRGRGNEQFF. CDR3 in DNA: TGTGCCAGTAGGCACGTCGACAGGGGGCGCGGCAATGAGCAGTTCTTC. The chain has TRBV19 and TRBJ2-1; 10 nucleotides line up with TRBD1. The CDR3 extends over 16 amino acids. Trimming removed 6 bases from V and 6 bases from J; junction bases left unmatched: 11. From germline, CDR1 is LNHDA and CDR2 SQIVND (reference sequence).